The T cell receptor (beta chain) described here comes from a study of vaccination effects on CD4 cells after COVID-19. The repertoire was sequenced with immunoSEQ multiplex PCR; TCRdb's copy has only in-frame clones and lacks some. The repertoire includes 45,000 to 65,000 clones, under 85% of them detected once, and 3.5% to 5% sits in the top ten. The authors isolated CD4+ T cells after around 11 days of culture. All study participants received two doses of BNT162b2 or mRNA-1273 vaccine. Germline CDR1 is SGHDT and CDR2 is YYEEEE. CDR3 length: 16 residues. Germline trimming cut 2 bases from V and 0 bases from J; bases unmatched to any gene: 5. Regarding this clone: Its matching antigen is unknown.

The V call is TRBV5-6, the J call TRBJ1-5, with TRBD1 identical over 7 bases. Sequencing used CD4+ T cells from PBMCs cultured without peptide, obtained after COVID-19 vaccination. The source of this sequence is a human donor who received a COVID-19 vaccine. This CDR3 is CASSLTGAGSNQPQHF. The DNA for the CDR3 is TGTGCCAGCAGCTTAACAGGGGCCGGTAGCAATCAGCCCCAGCATTTT.